Below, one TCR beta chain is given with its context. The antigen is unknown. This specimen comes from a study of cytomegalovirus exposure and HLA in healthy donors. Notes on the study in general: As was reported, the classifier diagnosed cytomegalovirus status with high specificity and sensitivity. In the 120 validation repertoires, around 95% of cluster scores exceeded 0, per a later analysis.

Trimming pared 0 bases from V and 10 bases from J, leaving 10 bases between. This CDR3 has 13 residues. Germline CDR1 reads SGHVS; CDR2 reads FNYEAQ. Method: immunoSEQ multiplex PCR; TCRdb's copy keeps in-frame clones and lacks some. Of 190,000 or so clones listed, around 81% were seen once; the top ten hold about 3%. V gene TRBV7-6 combines with J gene TRBJ2-1, with D uncertain. This clonotype originated in a woman aged 18 to 35 in good health and CMV-seropositive. The sample consisted of PBMCs. CDR3 sequence (DNA): TGTGCCAGCAGCTTAGCGCGGAGTGCGGAGCAGTTCTTC. It is translated as CASSLARSAEQFF. Complete variable domain (other parts from reference TRBV7-6 and TRBJ2-1): GAGVSQSPRYKVTKRGQDVALRCDPISGHVSLYWYRQALGQGPEFLTYFNYEAQQDKSGLPNDRFSAERPEGSISTLTIQRTEQRDSAMYRCASSLARSAEQFFGPGTRLTVL.